This T cell receptor (beta chain) is from a study of control samples from healthy donors and cancer patients. The assay was immunoSEQ multiplex PCR, and TCRdb's table has in-frame clones only and misses some. This table holds about 110,000 clones, approximately 90% found once. The CDR3 runs to 16 residues. V shed 6 bases and J shed 6 bases, with 21 bases lying between them. Germline V lookup: CDR1 LNHDA, CDR2 SQIVND (reference sequence). The sequence derives from a human donor in good health. The donor label of this sample is uncertain. The specimen sequenced was blood. The chain employs TRBV19 and TRBJ2-1; a weak D match, TRBD1 (8 bases). The CDR3 protein is CASRNRGGRLGNEQFF. The CDR3 DNA reads as TGTGCCAGTAGAAACAGGGGGGGCCGTCTGGGCAATGAGCAGTTCTTC. Together with reference TRBV19 and TRBJ2-1, the CDR3 gives the full variable domain: DGGITQSPKYLFRKEGQNVTLSCEQNLNHDAMYWYRQDPGQGLRLIYYSQIVNDFQKGDIAEGYSVSREKKESFPLTVTSAQKNPTAFYLCASRNRGGRLGNEQFFGPGTRLTVL.